The 32 T cell receptor beta chains given below trace back to one sample, sequenced in a study of blood T cell repertoires in COVID-19. The repertoire was sequenced with immunoSEQ multiplex PCR; TCRdb's copy has only in-frame clones and lacks some. The sample has fewer than 11,000 clones; around 89% are singletons. Sequences were obtained from peripheral blood. These receptors came from a human donor in a cohort sampled during active COVID-19.

V is TRBV7-9 and J is TRBJ2-7; TRBD1 is a possible D gene (5 bases). V dropped 1 base and J dropped 1 base, with 8 bases sitting between them. Germline lookup yields CDR1 SEHNR and CDR2 FQNEAQ (reference sequence). The CDR3 extends over 14 amino acids. The CDR3 DNA reads as TGTGCCAGCAGCTTAGGACAGATTTCCTACGAGCAGTACTTC. This sequence encodes CASSLGQISYEQYF.

The rearrangement links TRBV6-6 to TRBJ2-5; TRBD2 matches 14 bases. The CDR3 contains 13 residues. Germline values: CDR1 MNHNY, CDR2 SVGAGI (reference sequence). Trimming cost V 5 bases and J 10 bases; bases outside gene matches: 3. The CDR3 region has the DNA TGTGCCAGCAGTACTGGGACTAGCGGGGGCCAGTACTTC. Encoded protein: CASSTGTSGGQYF.

The V gene is TRBV11-2, the J gene TRBJ1-1; a possible D gene is TRBD1 (6 bases). The germline V gene has CDR1 SGHAT and CDR2 FQNNGV. Trimming removed 7 bases from V and 5 bases from J, with 17 bases in between. CDR3 length equals 14 residues. CDR3 in DNA: TGTGCCAGCATCCGGAGAACAGGGCGGACTGAAGCTTTCTTT. Its translation: CASIRRTGRTEAFF.

The genes are TRBV5-5 and TRBJ1-3; D possibly corresponds to TRBD1 (5 bases). CDR3 length: 15 residues. CDR1 and CDR2 from the germline V gene are SGHKS and YYEKEE (reference sequence). V lost 6 bases and J lost 0, with 13 bases in between. In DNA form, the CDR3 reads TGTGCCAGCAAGCCGGGGGGGAGCTCTGGAAACACCATATATTTT. Its protein product is CASKPGGSSGNTIYF.

This chain links TRBV19 with TRBJ1-5, with 8 bases fitting TRBD1. Germline loops: CDR1 LNHDA, CDR2 SQIVND (reference sequence). J was trimmed by 6 bases and V by 5 bases; bases with no gene match: 9. The CDR3 runs 15 residues. Here the CDR3 reads CASSFTDREGQPQHF. Written as DNA, the CDR3 is TGTGCCAGTAGTTTCACGGACAGGGAAGGTCAGCCCCAGCATTTT.

V and J are TRBV30 and TRBJ2-3; TRBD1 matches at 8 bases. CDR3 length: 13 amino acids. V shed 1 base, J shed 5 bases, and the junction held 2 bases outside the gene matches. Germline lookup yields CDR1 GTSNPN and CDR2 SVGIG (reference sequence). CDR3 bases: TGTGCCTGGAGTGGAGGGACAGGAGATACGCAGTATTTT. This gives the protein CAWSGGTGDTQYF.

This chain links TRBV5-1 with TRBJ1-2; D unresolved. Trimming took 0 bases from V and 4 from J, leaving 16 bases between them. The CDR3 covers 16 residues. The V gene's germline CDR1 is SGHRS and CDR2 YFSETQ. This CDR3 reads CASSLADPRGSYGYTF. The DNA of the CDR3 is TGCGCCAGCAGCTTGGCCGACCCTCGAGGTTCCTATGGCTACACCTTC.

This rearrangement joins TRBV5-1 to TRBJ1-6; 7 nucleotides line up with TRBD1. The CDR3 has 15 residues. Germline V gives CDR1 SGHRS, CDR2 YFSETQ. V was clipped by 2 bases and J by 9 bases; unmatched bases: 8. The CDR3 DNA follows: TGCGCCAGCAGCTTTGAGGGACAGAAGGGTTCACCCCTCCACTTT. This encodes CASSFEGQKGSPLHF. The variable domain in full, with the rest retrieved from reference TRBV5-1 and TRBJ1-6, is KAGVTQTPRYLIKTRGQQVTLSCSPISGHRSVSWYQQTPGQGLQFLFEYFSETQRNKGNFPGRFSGRQFSNSRSEMNVSTLELGDSALYLCASSFEGQKGSPLHFGNGTRLTVT.

V gene TRBV29-1 combines with J gene TRBJ1-2; 10 bases line up with TRBD1. Germline V CDR1 and CDR2: SQVTM, ANQGSEA. The CDR3 sequence is 12 residues long. V lost 7 bases and J lost 2; bases outside the gene matches: 1. As DNA, the CDR3 is TGCAGCGGACAGGGGGCGAACTATGGCTACACCTTC. Protein sequence: CSGQGANYGYTF.

The genes are TRBV2 and TRBJ1-2; the D gene is possibly TRBD1 (6 bases). Germline lookup yields CDR1 SNHLY and CDR2 FYNNEI. The CDR3 spans 13 residues. The V and J ends lost 6 bases and 5 bases respectively, with 13 bases between them. In nucleotides, the CDR3 is TGTGCCAGCAGGGGAGGGGGGGCTTATGGCTACACCTTC. Protein product: CASRGGGAYGYTF.

V gene TRBV15 combines with J gene TRBJ2-1, with D maybe TRBD1 (5 bases). The germline V gene encodes CDR1 LNHNV and CDR2 YYDKDF (reference sequence). The V gene lost 5 bases and the J gene lost 9 bases, with 23 bases spanning the gap. CDR3 length: 16 amino acids. CDR3 region: CATSARQPQKIGEQFF. CDR3 nucleotides: TGTGCCACCAGCGCCCGACAGCCCCAGAAGATAGGTGAGCAGTTCTTC.

The count of this clone is one. The CDR3 reads CASSLGRGAAGDTQYF. As DNA, the CDR3 is TGTGCCAGCAGCCTGGGGCGGGGGGCCGCAGGCGATACGCAGTATTTT. The V call is TRBV3-1 (or the pseudogene TRBV3-2), the J call TRBJ2-3, with 8 bases lining up with TRBD2. CDR3 length: 16 residues. Per germline, CDR1 LGHDT and CDR2 YNNKEL (reference sequence). With V trimmed by 4 bases and J by 6 bases, 12 bases remained unmatched.

This clone was counted a few times. The V call is TRBV15, the J call TRBJ2-3; TRBD2 might be the D (5 bases). CDR1 is LNHNV and CDR2 is YYDKDF in the germline V gene (reference sequence). V was shortened by 1 base and J by 4 bases, with 18 bases between the two germline ends. The CDR3 has 17 residues. CDR3 nucleotides: TGTGCCACCAGCAGAGTAATAGCGTCCCACCTGGCAGATACGCAGTATTTT. This sequence encodes CATSRVIASHLADTQYF. The full variable domain, completed using reference TRBV15 and TRBJ2-3, is DAMVIQNPRYQVTQFGKPVTLSCSQTLNHNVMYWYQQKSSQAPKLLFHYYDKDFNNEADTPDNFQSRRPNTSFCFLDIRSPGLGDTAMYLCATSRVIASHLADTQYFGPGTRLTVL.

This clone appeared a single time. CDR3 nucleotides: TGCGCCAGCAGTCGACCGGGACAGGGGGTCACAGATACGCAGTATTTT. It translates to CASSRPGQGVTDTQYF. The chain recombines TRBV10-1 with TRBJ2-3, with 11 bases that match TRBD1. Germline-derived CDR1 and CDR2 are WNHNN and SYGVQD (reference sequence). The ends lost 5 bases at V and 2 bases at J; junction bases unmatched: 6. This CDR3 has 16 residues.

This sequence joins TRBV19 and TRBJ2-3; the match to TRBD2 covers 10 bases. Germline V gives CDR1 LNHDA, CDR2 SQIVND (reference sequence). The CDR3 is 18 amino acids. Trimming cost V 8 bases and J 0 bases; bases outside gene matches: 14. CDR3 sequence: CASLRASGGLTSTDTQYF. The CDR3 DNA reads TGTGCCAGTCTGAGGGCTAGCGGGGGACTTACTAGCACAGATACGCAGTATTTT.

The genes are TRBV6-4 and TRBJ2-2; 8 nucleotides match TRBD2. With 6 bases clipped from V and 7 bases from J, the junction kept 10 bases outside the gene matches. CDR1 MRHNA and CDR2 SNTAGT come from the germline V gene. CDR3 length: 15 amino acids. DNA for the CDR3: TGTGCCAGCAGGGAGTTCGGGACTAGGAACGGGGAGCTGTTTTTT. Its protein is CASREFGTRNGELFF.

This chain uses TRBV3-1 (or the pseudogene TRBV3-2) with TRBJ1-4, with D possibly matching TRBD1 (5 bases). V lost 5 bases, J lost 1 base, and 11 bases lay in between. The CDR3 consists of 15 residues. Germline V CDR1 and CDR2: LGHDT, YNNKEL (reference sequence). CDR3 amino acids: CASSIRGKTNEKLFF. The CDR3 DNA sequence: TGTGCCAGCAGCATAAGGGGAAAAACTAATGAAAAACTGTTTTTT.

The chain has TRBV15 and TRBJ2-1, with a possible D match to TRBD1 (7 bases). Germline-derived CDR1 and CDR2 are LNHNV and YYDKDF (reference sequence). CDR3 length: 14 amino acids. Trimming pared 4 bases from V and 6 bases from J, leaving 13 bases between. The chain's CDR3 is CATSTGGRGNEQFF. In nucleotides, the CDR3 is TGTGCCACCAGCACAGGGGGGAGAGGCAATGAGCAGTTCTTC.

V and J are TRBV11-2 and TRBJ1-4, with 8 bases matching TRBD1. V lost 6 bases and J lost 8; bases outside the gene matches: 8. The germline V gene has CDR1 SGHAT and CDR2 FQNNGV. This CDR3 contains 14 residues. CDR3 region: CASSLDRAREKLFF. The DNA for the CDR3 is TGTGCCAGCAGTCTGGACAGGGCTAGAGAAAAACTGTTTTTT.

This rearrangement joins TRBV19 to TRBJ2-7, with 10 nucleotides matching TRBD1. The V gene's germline CDR1 is LNHDA and CDR2 SQIVND (reference sequence). J lost 2 bases, V lost 3 bases, and 4 bases had no gene match. The CDR3 runs to 15 residues. CDR3 amino acids: CASSIKGQGTYEQYF. In DNA form, the CDR3 reads TGTGCCAGTAGTATCAAGGGACAGGGGACCTACGAGCAGTACTTC.

The chain is built from TRBV28 and TRBJ2-5; weak D call: TRBD1 (6 bases). The CDR3 totals 13 residues. Germline CDR1 is MDHEN and CDR2 is SYDVKM. Trimming cost V 8 bases and J 2 bases, with 12 bases left between them. The CDR3 loop reads CASLRTDQETQYF. DNA of the CDR3: TGTGCCAGCCTTCGGACAGATCAAGAGACCCAGTACTTC.

This chain joins TRBV5-1 and TRBJ1-1; 7 bases match TRBD1. The CDR3 has 15 amino acids. Germline V CDR1 and CDR2: SGHRS, YFSETQ. The V gene end was trimmed by 4 bases and the J gene end by 6 bases; junction bases not matched to a gene: 12. The DNA of the CDR3 is TGCGCCAGCAGCCCGCCACTCAGGGGGAGAGCTGAAGCTTTCTTT. Amino acids: CASSPPLRGRAEAFF.

This clone was seen once. The chain employs TRBV18 and TRBJ2-7; D unclear. Trimming stripped 0 bases from V and 3 bases from J, with 12 bases between. Looked up from germline, CDR1 is KGHSH and CDR2 is LQKENI. This CDR3 region has 15 residues. The CDR3 reads CASSPPAVEGYEQYF. The CDR3 DNA reads TGTGCCAGCTCACCACCCGCGGTGGAAGGCTACGAGCAGTACTTC. Supplemented by reference TRBV18 and TRBJ2-7, the full variable domain reads NAGVMQNPRHLVRRRGQEARLRCSPMKGHSHVYWYRQLPEEGLKFMVYLQKENIIDESGMPKERFSAEFPKEGPSILRIQQVVRGDSAAYFCASSPPAVEGYEQYFGPGTRLTVT.

This clone was recorded once. This sequence joins TRBV9 and TRBJ1-4, with 7 bases lining up with TRBD1. Trimming removed 3 bases from V and 8 bases from J; junction bases left unmatched: 10. CDR3 size: 15 residues. CDR1 is SGDLS, CDR2 YYNGEE, per germline. The CDR3 spells CASSANTGVGEKLFF. The DNA of the CDR3 is TGTGCCAGCAGCGCCAATACAGGGGTCGGAGAAAAACTGTTTTTT. The full variable domain, its missing parts supplied by reference TRBV9 and TRBJ1-4, is DSGVTQTPKHLITATGQRVTLRCSPRSGDLSVYWYQQSLDQGLQFLIQYYNGEERAKGNILERFSAQQFPDLHSELNLSSLELGDSALYFCASSANTGVGEKLFFGSGTQLSVL.

V is TRBV11-2 and J is TRBJ1-2; D ambiguous. Germline values: CDR1 SGHAT, CDR2 FQNNGV. The V end was cut by 0 bases, the J end by 4 bases, with 12 bases between. CDR3 size: 15 residues. DNA for the CDR3: TGTGCCAGCAGCTTAGAGGGCCGTTATGGCTATGGCTACACCTTC. Its protein product is CASSLEGRYGYGYTF. The full variable domain, completed using reference TRBV11-2 and TRBJ1-2, is EAGVAQSPRYKIIEKRQSVAFWCNPISGHATLYWYQQILGQGPKLLIQFQNNGVVDDSQLPKDRFSAERLKGVDSTLKIQPAKLEDSAVYLCASSLEGRYGYGYTFGSGTRLTVV.

This sequence joins TRBV5-4 and TRBJ2-3; TRBD2 might be the D (6 bases). Trimming removed 2 bases from V and 4 bases from J, with 11 bases in between. There are 14 residues in the CDR3. Per the germline V gene, CDR1 is SGHNT and CDR2 is YYREEE (reference sequence). CDR3 sequence: CASSLPAGPDTQYF. Written as DNA, the CDR3 is TGTGCCAGCAGCTTACCTGCGGGGCCAGATACGCAGTATTTT.

The DNA for the CDR3 is TGTGCCAGCTCACCGGGGAGGGGGGGCGGTCAGCCCCAGCATTTT. Encoded protein: CASSPGRGGGQPQHF. The chain couples TRBV18 to TRBJ1-5, with D perhaps TRBD1 (6 bases). The CDR3 runs 15 residues. The germline V gene has CDR1 KGHSH and CDR2 LQKENI. Trimming removed 3 bases at V and 6 bases at J, with 15 bases between.

This chain joins TRBV27 and TRBJ1-2; 10 bases fit TRBD1. The junction had 16 bases not matched to a gene; V was cut back by 8 bases and J by 7 bases. Germline CDR1 is MNHEY and CDR2 is SMNVEV (reference sequence). The CDR3 sequence is 16 residues long. CDR3 region: CASSPTKGDRGIGYTF. The DNA of the CDR3 is TGTGCCAGCTCCCCAACGAAGGGGGACAGGGGAATTGGCTACACCTTC.

The V gene is TRBV9, the J gene TRBJ1-3; 7 positions match TRBD1. From germline, CDR1 is SGDLS and CDR2 YYNGEE. Trimming removed 3 bases from V and 0 bases from J; junction bases left unmatched: 3. The CDR3 sequence is 15 residues long. CDR3 bases: TGTGCCAGCAGCGGAGGGACAGTCTCTGGAAACACCATATATTTT. This gives the protein CASSGGTVSGNTIYF.

The chain employs TRBV7-6 and TRBJ2-6, with 7 bases that match TRBD2. Germline values: CDR1 SGHVS, CDR2 FNYEAQ. The trim removed 6 bases at V and 0 bases at J, leaving 11 bases unmatched. The CDR3 consists of 18 residues. The CDR3 sequence: CASSSPRGKTSGANVLTF. As DNA, the CDR3 is TGTGCCAGCAGTTCACCGCGGGGGAAAACCTCTGGGGCCAACGTCCTGACTTTC.

This chain uses TRBV27 with TRBJ1-1; D gene unclear. The CDR3 has 12 amino acids. The V end was cut by 5 bases, the J end by 1 base, with 5 bases between. Per germline, CDR1 MNHEY and CDR2 SMNVEV (reference sequence). The CDR3 bases are TGTGCCAGCAGTCGAGGGAACACTGAAGCTTTCTTT. Protein sequence: CASSRGNTEAFF.

The chain is built from TRBV7-2 and TRBJ2-7, with D tentatively TRBD1 (5 bases). Looked up from germline, CDR1 is SGHTA and CDR2 is FQGNSA. Between the trimmed V and J ends, which lost 1 base and 2 bases, there was a span of 9 bases. The CDR3 covers 14 residues. The CDR3 here is CASSLGQGTYEQYF. The CDR3 nucleotides read TGTGCCAGCAGCTTAGGCCAGGGAACCTACGAGCAGTACTTC.